The next 27 T cell receptor beta chains were all read from a single sample in a study of blood T cell repertoires in COVID-19. Method: immunoSEQ multiplex PCR; TCRdb's copy keeps in-frame clones and lacks some. The data contain 160,000 or so clones, roughly 87% of them singletons. Specimen: PBMCs or T cells enriched from blood (not recorded which). These receptors were collected from a human donor with acute COVID-19. The donor label of this sample is uncertain.

CDR3 bases: TGTGCCAGCAGCCGAGGTTGGGACACTGAAGCTTTCTTT. Amino acid sequence: CASSRGWDTEAFF. The chain employs TRBV9 and TRBJ1-1, with D uncertain. Germline loops: CDR1 SGDLS, CDR2 YYNGEE. The CDR3 covers 13 residues. The V end lost 4 bases, the J end lost 3 bases, and 10 bases lay between the germline ends.

The CDR3 here is CASSLGTGRTGELFF. DNA of the CDR3: TGTGCCAGCAGCTTAGGGACAGGGAGGACCGGGGAGCTGTTTTTT. This sequence joins TRBV7-2 and TRBJ2-2; 8 bases map to TRBD1. This CDR3 has 15 amino acids. CDR1 is SGHTA, CDR2 FQGNSA, per germline. The V gene end was trimmed by 1 base and the J gene end by 5 bases; junction bases not matched to a gene: 3. Drawing the rest from reference TRBV7-2 and TRBJ2-2, the complete variable domain is GAGVSQSPSNKVTEKGKDVELRCDPISGHTALYWYRQSLGQGLEFLIYFQGNSAPDKSGLPSDRFSAERTGGSVSTLTIQRTQQEDSAVYLCASSLGTGRTGELFFGEGSRLTVL.

The chain has TRBV7-3 and TRBJ2-7, with D perhaps TRBD1 (7 bases). This CDR3 is built from 13 residues. Trimming removed 5 bases from V and 6 bases from J, with 14 bases in between. CDR1 SGHTA and CDR2 FQGTGA come from the germline V gene. The DNA for the CDR3 is TGTGCCAGCAGCCCTAGACAGGGAGGCGAGCAGTACTTC. Its translation: CASSPRQGGEQYF.

The rearrangement links TRBV4-1 to TRBJ2-3; D gene ambiguous. The germline V gene encodes CDR1 MGHRA and CDR2 YSYEKL. The CDR3 totals 14 residues. Trimming cost V 4 bases and J 5 bases, with 13 bases left between them. This chain's CDR3 is CASSLSRRGDTQYF. For the CDR3, the DNA is TGCGCCAGCAGCCTTTCGCGGCGCGGAGATACGCAGTATTTT.

The rearrangement joins TRBV4-1 to TRBJ2-7; D is possibly TRBD2 (6 bases). The CDR3 covers 18 residues. CDR1 MGHRA and CDR2 YSYEKL come from the germline V gene. V was clipped by 1 base and J by 0 bases, with 19 bases between them. This CDR3 reads CASSQVGRGKTSSYEQYF. CDR3 coding DNA: TGCGCCAGCAGCCAAGTGGGTCGGGGGAAAACGAGCTCCTACGAGCAGTACTTC.

The chain uses TRBV11-2 and TRBJ2-1; D is undetermined. The V gene lost 3 bases and the J gene lost 9 bases, with 6 bases spanning the gap. CDR3 length: 11 amino acids. Germline V CDR1 and CDR2: SGHAT, FQNNGV. The CDR3 here is CASSFTSEQFF. CDR3 DNA: TGTGCCAGCAGCTTTACATCTGAGCAGTTCTTC.

The V gene is TRBV4-3, the J gene TRBJ2-2; 9 nucleotides line up with TRBD2. This CDR3 contains 18 residues. V dropped 2 bases and J dropped 5; count of bases not matched to a gene: 12. Germline V gene sequence: CDR1 LGHNA, CDR2 YSLEER. CDR3 in DNA: TGCGCCAGCAGCCAACGGAATAGCGGGGGCCTCAGAACCGGGGAGCTGTTTTTT. This translates into CASSQRNSGGLRTGELFF.

This chain joins TRBV10-1 and TRBJ2-2; possibly TRBD2 for D (6 bases). V was shortened by 8 bases and J by 6 bases, with 16 bases between the two germline ends. Germline CDR1 and CDR2: WNHNN and SYGVQD (reference sequence). CDR3 length equals 14 residues. Written as DNA, the CDR3 is TGCGCCAGCCGTTACCTCAGGGAGGCCGGGGAGCTGTTTTTT. As protein: CASRYLREAGELFF.

The chain combines TRBV4-1 with TRBJ2-2; 10 bases fit TRBD2. Germline values: CDR1 MGHRA, CDR2 YSYEKL. J was trimmed by 3 bases and V by 0 bases; bases with no gene match: 16. This CDR3 has 21 residues. CDR3 DNA: TGCGCCAGCAGCCAAGAGGAACCAGCGGGGGGGCCCCCTGGGGACACCGGGGAGCTGTTTTTT. Amino acids: CASSQEEPAGGPPGDTGELFF.

J is TRBJ2-1 and V is TRBV6-5; a possible D gene is TRBD2 (6 bases). The CDR3 has 13 amino acids. Germline-derived CDR1 and CDR2 are MNHEY and SVGAGI. V was cut by 1 base and J by 5 bases, with 6 bases left in between. The CDR3 DNA reads TGTGCCAGCAGTTACTGGGAGGACAATGAGCAGTTCTTC. Its protein product is CASSYWEDNEQFF.

The J gene is TRBJ2-3, the V gene TRBV25-1; TRBD2 matches at 9 bases. Germline V gene sequence: CDR1 MGHDK, CDR2 SYGVNS. The CDR3 contains 17 residues. V shed 0 bases and J 6 bases; nucleotides not matched to a gene: 10. The DNA for the CDR3 is TGTGCCAGCAGTGAATACGGCGGGGGGGCGTCGATTGATACGCAGTATTTT. It encodes CASSEYGGGASIDTQYF. Variable domain in full (rest from reference TRBV25-1 and TRBJ2-3): EADIYQTPRYLVIGTGKKITLECSQTMGHDKMYWYQQDPGMELHLIHYSYGVNSTEKGDLSSESTVSRIRTEHFPLTLESARPSHTSQYLCASSEYGGGASIDTQYFGPGTRLTVL.

J is TRBJ2-4 and V is TRBV12-5; 7 bases match TRBD1. Germline loops: CDR1 LGHNT, CDR2 FRNRAP. V was clipped by 6 bases and J by 7 bases; unmatched bases: 6. The CDR3 loop spans 13 amino acids. Here the CDR3 reads CASGLTGSNIQYF. The CDR3 nucleotides read TGTGCTAGTGGACTGACAGGGTCCAACATTCAGTACTTC. Filled out from reference TRBV12-5 and TRBJ2-4, the complete variable domain reads DARVTQTPRHKVTEMGQEVTMRCQPILGHNTVFWYRQTMMQGLELLAYFRNRAPLDDSGMPKDRFSAEMPDATLATLKIQPSEPRDSAVYFCASGLTGSNIQYFGAGTRLSVL.

This chain links TRBV2 with TRBJ1-2; D gene ambiguous. Germline CDR1 reads SNHLY; CDR2 reads FYNNEI. V lost 7 bases and J lost 0, with 6 bases in between. The CDR3 spans 12 residues. The CDR3 is CASTGANYGYTF. The CDR3 DNA reads TGTGCCAGCACGGGAGCTAACTATGGCTACACCTTC.

The table lists this clone with a few counts. The chain joins TRBV6-1 to TRBJ2-5, with D possibly being TRBD1 (5 bases). Deletions cut 2 bases from V and 5 bases from J, with 12 bases between. CDR1 is MNHNS and CDR2 is SASEGT in the germline V gene. This CDR3 contains 14 residues. CDR3 sequence (DNA): TGTGCCAGCAGTGAATACGGCAGGGTGGAGACCCAGTACTTC. This translates into CASSEYGRVETQYF.

This rearrangement joins TRBV18 to TRBJ1-2; maybe TRBD1 (5 bases). Trimming cost V 0 bases and J 4 bases, with 18 bases left between them. The CDR3 sequence is 17 residues long. The germline gives CDR1 KGHSH, CDR2 LQKENI. CDR3 in amino acids: CASSPPGGATLPYGYTF. The CDR3 DNA follows: TGTGCCAGCTCACCACCGGGTGGGGCAACCTTGCCCTATGGCTACACCTTC.

The J gene is TRBJ1-1, the V gene TRBV3-1 (or the pseudogene TRBV3-2), with 10 bases lining up with TRBD1. V lost 0 bases and J lost 5; bases outside the gene matches: 6. The CDR3 length is 16 residues. Germline assignment: CDR1 LGHDT and CDR2 YNNKEL (reference sequence). CDR3 sequence (DNA): TGTGCCAGCAGCCAAGATACGGGGACAGGGGCTACTGAAGCTTTCTTT. It is translated as CASSQDTGTGATEAFF.

The chain links TRBV5-1 to TRBJ2-5; TRBD1 agrees at 7 bases. The CDR3 sequence is 15 residues long. With V trimmed by 4 bases and J by 2 bases, 8 bases remained unmatched. The germline V gene encodes CDR1 SGHRS and CDR2 YFSETQ. CDR3 protein: CASSRTGVFQETQYF. CDR3 sequence (DNA): TGCGCCAGCAGCCGAACAGGGGTTTTTCAAGAGACCCAGTACTTC. The variable domain in full, with the rest retrieved from reference TRBV5-1 and TRBJ2-5, is KAGVTQTPRYLIKTRGQQVTLSCSPISGHRSVSWYQQTPGQGLQFLFEYFSETQRNKGNFPGRFSGRQFSNSRSEMNVSTLELGDSALYLCASSRTGVFQETQYFGPGTRLLVL.

The chain couples TRBV24-1 to TRBJ1-2; D call uncertain. Germline lookup yields CDR1 KGHDR and CDR2 SFDVKD. Trimming took off 0 bases at V and 8 bases at J, with 3 bases between the two ends. The CDR3 spans 11 residues. The CDR3 DNA reads as TGTGCCACCAGTGATTTGGGCGGCTACACCTTC. It encodes CATSDLGGYTF.

The rearrangement links TRBV9 to TRBJ2-5, with TRBD2 identical over 8 bases. After removal of 3 bases from V and 4 bases from J, the junction contained 8 bases not matched to a gene. This CDR3 comprises 15 residues. Germline values: CDR1 SGDLS, CDR2 YYNGEE. CDR3 nucleotides: TGTGCCAGCAGCGCAAGCGGGGGTAGTTCAGAGACCCAGTACTTC. It specifies CASSASGGSSETQYF.

This clone was detected once. This chain uses TRBV6-1 with TRBJ2-3; 11 nucleotides agree with TRBD2. J was trimmed by 5 bases and V by 1 base; bases with no gene match: 5. The V gene's germline CDR1 is MNHNS and CDR2 SASEGT. The CDR3 contains 16 residues. In DNA form, the CDR3 reads TGTGCCAGCAGTGAAGGGCTAGCGGGGGGTGGAGATACGCAGTATTTT. It encodes CASSEGLAGGGDTQYF.

The rearrangement joins TRBV27 to TRBJ1-1; 8 positions match TRBD1. The V gene's germline CDR1 is MNHEY and CDR2 SMNVEV (reference sequence). After removal of 6 bases from V and 7 bases from J, the junction contained 7 bases not matched to a gene. The CDR3 loop spans 13 amino acids. The CDR3 loop is CASRAQGAFEAFF. The CDR3 region has the DNA TGTGCCAGCAGAGCGCAGGGGGCATTTGAAGCTTTCTTT.

J is TRBJ1-1 and V is TRBV6-5; no clear D gene. Germline V gene data show CDR1 as MNHEY and CDR2 as SVGAGI. The CDR3 runs to 15 residues. The V gene lost 6 bases and the J gene lost 2 bases, with 16 bases spanning the gap. This CDR3 reads CASRDPSGRNTEAFF. The CDR3 DNA follows: TGTGCCAGCAGGGATCCGTCGGGAAGAAACACTGAAGCTTTCTTT.

V and J are TRBV3-1 (or the pseudogene TRBV3-2) and TRBJ1-5; D remains ambiguous. The germline V gene has CDR1 LGHDT and CDR2 YNNKEL (reference sequence). The CDR3 consists of 15 residues. Trimming cost V 0 bases and J 4 bases, with 10 bases left between them. The CDR3 loop reads CASSQDSTKNQPQHF. The CDR3 region has the DNA TGTGCCAGCAGCCAAGATAGCACCAAAAATCAGCCCCAGCATTTT.

This chain links TRBV18 with TRBJ1-2; TRBD1 matches 9 bases. This CDR3 comprises 16 residues. V trimming: 8 bases; J trimming: 8 bases; junction bases outside the gene matches: 18. Germline lookup yields CDR1 KGHSH and CDR2 LQKENI. The CDR3 sequence is CASGRTGTGYARGYTF. The CDR3 bases are TGTGCCAGCGGCAGGACCGGGACAGGGTATGCTCGAGGCTACACCTTC.

The chain combines TRBV6-2 or TRBV6-3 with TRBJ2-3; the match to TRBD2 covers 14 bases. Germline assignment: CDR1 MNHEY and CDR2 SVGEGT. Trimming took 0 bases from V and 2 from J; bases not matched to a gene: 4. The CDR3 is 18 residues long. CDR3 nucleotide sequence: TGTGCCAGCAGTTACTCGACTAGCGGGGGGGACCTCACAGATACGCAGTATTTT. Translating it yields CASSYSTSGGDLTDTQYF.

This clone appeared a single time. This chain links TRBV25-1 with TRBJ1-1, with a weak D call TRBD1 (5 bases). Germline V gene sequence: CDR1 MGHDK, CDR2 SYGVNS. This CDR3 is 17 amino acids long. V lost 2 bases to trimming and J lost 3 bases, with 19 bases between them. CDR3 protein: CASSERTGGVEDTEAFF. The CDR3 DNA follows: TGTGCCAGCAGTGAAAGAACAGGTGGGGTTGAGGACACTGAAGCTTTCTTT.

The chain employs TRBV9 and TRBJ2-2; a weak D match, TRBD1 (6 bases). The CDR3 covers 16 residues. V lost 0 bases and J 3 bases, leaving 12 bases between the germline ends. Germline values: CDR1 SGDLS, CDR2 YYNGEE. CDR3 sequence (DNA): TGTGCCAGCAGCGTAGGCACAGGGTCGTACACCGGGGAGCTGTTTTTT. This translates into CASSVGTGSYTGELFF.